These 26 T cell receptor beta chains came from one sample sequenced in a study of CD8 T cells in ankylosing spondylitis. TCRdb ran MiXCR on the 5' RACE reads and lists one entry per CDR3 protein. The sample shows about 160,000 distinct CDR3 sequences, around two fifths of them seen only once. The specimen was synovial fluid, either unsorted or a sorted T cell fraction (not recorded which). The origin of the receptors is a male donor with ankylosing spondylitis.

The CDR3 is CASSAPVYWSKNTEAFF. The CDR3 nucleotides read TGTGCCAGCTCCGCCCCTGTGTACTGGAGTAAGAACACTGAAGCTTTCTTT. The rearrangement joins TRBV18 to TRBJ1-1; no firm D call. This CDR3 contains 17 residues. V was pared by 6 bases and J by 1 base, with 21 bases between. CDR1 KGHSH and CDR2 LQKENI come from the germline V gene.

The CDR3 region has the DNA TGTGCCAGCAGCTTCGGCCCCTCGACGGGTAATGAGCAGTTCTTC. Its translation is CASSFGPSTGNEQFF. The gene calls are TRBV5-6 and TRBJ2-1; D is ambiguous. Per the germline V gene, CDR1 is SGHDT and CDR2 is YYEEEE. CDR3 length equals 15 residues. Trimming stripped 2 bases from V and 7 bases from J, with 16 bases between.

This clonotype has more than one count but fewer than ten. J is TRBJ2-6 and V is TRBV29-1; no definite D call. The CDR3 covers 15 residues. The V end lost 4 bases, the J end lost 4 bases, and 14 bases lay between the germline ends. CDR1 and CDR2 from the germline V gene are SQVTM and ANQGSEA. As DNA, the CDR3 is TGCAGCGTTGTACAGCGCCTTAACGGGGCCAACGTCCTGACTTTC. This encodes CSVVQRLNGANVLTF.

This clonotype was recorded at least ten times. CDR3 nucleotide sequence: TGCAGCGTTGAAGATCGAGGTCTTTCTGAGAGGACCTACGAGCAGTACTTC. Protein product: CSVEDRGLSERTYEQYF. V usage is TRBV29-1 and J usage is TRBJ2-7; D call uncertain. The V and J ends lost 0 bases and 2 bases respectively, with 20 bases between them. Germline assignment: CDR1 SQVTM and CDR2 ANQGSEA. This CDR3 contains 17 residues.

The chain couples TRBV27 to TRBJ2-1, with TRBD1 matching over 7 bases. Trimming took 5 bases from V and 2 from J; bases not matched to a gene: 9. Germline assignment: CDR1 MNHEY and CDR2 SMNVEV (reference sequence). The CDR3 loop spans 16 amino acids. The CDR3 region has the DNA TGTGCCAGCAGTGCGATCCCGACAGGGCCCTACAATGAGCAGTTCTTC. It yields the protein CASSAIPTGPYNEQFF.

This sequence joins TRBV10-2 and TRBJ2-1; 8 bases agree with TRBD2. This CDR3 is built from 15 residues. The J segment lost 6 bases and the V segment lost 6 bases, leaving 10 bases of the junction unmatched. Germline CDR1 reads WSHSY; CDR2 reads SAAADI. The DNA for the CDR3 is TGCGCCAGCAGATTAAGCGGGAGTGCTGCCAATGAGCAGTTCTTC. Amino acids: CASRLSGSAANEQFF.

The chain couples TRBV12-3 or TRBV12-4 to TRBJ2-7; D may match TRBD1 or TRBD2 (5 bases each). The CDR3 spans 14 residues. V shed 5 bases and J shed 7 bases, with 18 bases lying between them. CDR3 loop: CASSPPRDELEQYF. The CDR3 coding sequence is TGTGCCAGCAGTCCCCCGAGGGACGAGTTGGAGCAGTACTTC.

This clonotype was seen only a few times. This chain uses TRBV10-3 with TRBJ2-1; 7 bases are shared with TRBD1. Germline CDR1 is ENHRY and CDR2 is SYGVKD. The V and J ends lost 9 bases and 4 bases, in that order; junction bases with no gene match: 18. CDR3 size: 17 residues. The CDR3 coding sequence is TGTGCCATTTCCGGGACAGTTCGACTATTTAATTACAATGAGCAGTTCTTC. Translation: CAISGTVRLFNYNEQFF.

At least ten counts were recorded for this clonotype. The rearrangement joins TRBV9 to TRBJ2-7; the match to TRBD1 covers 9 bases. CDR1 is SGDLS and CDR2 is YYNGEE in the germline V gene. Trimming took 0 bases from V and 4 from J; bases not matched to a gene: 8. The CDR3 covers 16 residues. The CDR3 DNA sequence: TGTGCCAGCAGCGTAGCTGCCGGGACAGGGTTATACGAGCAGTACTTC. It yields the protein CASSVAAGTGLYEQYF.

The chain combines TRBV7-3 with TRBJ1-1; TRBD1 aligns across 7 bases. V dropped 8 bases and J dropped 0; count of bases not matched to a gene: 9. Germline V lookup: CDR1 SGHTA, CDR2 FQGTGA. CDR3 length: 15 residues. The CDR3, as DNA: TGTGCCAGCCCCGCAGGGGGAGGCATGAACACTGAAGCTTTCTTT. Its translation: CASPAGGGMNTEAFF.

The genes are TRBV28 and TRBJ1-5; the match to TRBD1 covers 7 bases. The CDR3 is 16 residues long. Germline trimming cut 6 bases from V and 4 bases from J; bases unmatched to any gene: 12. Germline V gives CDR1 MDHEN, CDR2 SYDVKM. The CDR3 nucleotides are TGTGCCAGCAGCCTCGTCGGACAGGAAGAAAATCAGCCCCAGCATTTT. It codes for CASSLVGQEENQPQHF.

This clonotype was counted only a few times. CDR3 sequence: CAISESRTGMNTEAFF. The CDR3 bases are TGTGCCATCAGTGAGTCTAGGACAGGGATGAACACTGAAGCTTTCTTT. This rearrangement joins TRBV10-3 to TRBJ1-1; 8 nucleotides line up with TRBD1. CDR3 length: 16 residues. Germline CDR1 ENHRY, CDR2 SYGVKD. V lost 0 bases and J lost 0; bases outside the gene matches: 3.

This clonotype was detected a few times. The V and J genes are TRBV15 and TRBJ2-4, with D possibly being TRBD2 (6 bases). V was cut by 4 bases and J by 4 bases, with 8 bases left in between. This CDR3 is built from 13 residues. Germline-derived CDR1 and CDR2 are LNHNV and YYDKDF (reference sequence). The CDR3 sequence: CATSMEGKNIQYF. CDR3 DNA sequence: TGTGCCACCAGCATGGAGGGGAAAAACATTCAGTACTTC.

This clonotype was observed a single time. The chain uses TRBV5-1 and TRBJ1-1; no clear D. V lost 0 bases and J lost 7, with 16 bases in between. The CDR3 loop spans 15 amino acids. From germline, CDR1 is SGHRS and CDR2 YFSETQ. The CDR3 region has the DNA TGCGCCAGCAGCTTGGTCGCGGCCAGACGCCGTGAAGCTTTCTTT. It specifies CASSLVAARRREAFF.

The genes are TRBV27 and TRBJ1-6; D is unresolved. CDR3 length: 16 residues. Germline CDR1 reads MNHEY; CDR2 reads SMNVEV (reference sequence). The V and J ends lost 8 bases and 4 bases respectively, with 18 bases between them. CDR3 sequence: CASRQKVYAYNSPLHF. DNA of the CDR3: TGTGCCAGCCGTCAAAAAGTTTACGCTTATAATTCACCCCTCCACTTT.

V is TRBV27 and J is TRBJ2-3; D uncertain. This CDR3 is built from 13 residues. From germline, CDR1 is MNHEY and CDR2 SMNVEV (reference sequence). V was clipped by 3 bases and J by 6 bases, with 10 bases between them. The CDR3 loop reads CASSFRSADTQYF. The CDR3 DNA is TGTGCCAGCAGTTTTCGCTCGGCGGATACGCAGTATTTT.

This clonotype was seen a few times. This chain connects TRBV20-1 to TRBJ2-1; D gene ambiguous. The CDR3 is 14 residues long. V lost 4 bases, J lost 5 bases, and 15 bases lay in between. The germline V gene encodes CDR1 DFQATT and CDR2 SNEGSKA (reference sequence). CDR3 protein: CSATRNGPDNEQFF. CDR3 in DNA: TGCAGTGCTACGCGCAACGGGCCCGACAATGAGCAGTTCTTC.

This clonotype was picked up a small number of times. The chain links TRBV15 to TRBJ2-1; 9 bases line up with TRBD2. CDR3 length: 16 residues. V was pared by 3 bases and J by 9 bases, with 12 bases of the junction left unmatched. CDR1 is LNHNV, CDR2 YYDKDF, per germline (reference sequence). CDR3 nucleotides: TGTGCCACCAGCAGGTTATATAGCGGGAGCCGGGCTGAGCAGTTCTTC. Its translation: CATSRLYSGSRAEQFF.

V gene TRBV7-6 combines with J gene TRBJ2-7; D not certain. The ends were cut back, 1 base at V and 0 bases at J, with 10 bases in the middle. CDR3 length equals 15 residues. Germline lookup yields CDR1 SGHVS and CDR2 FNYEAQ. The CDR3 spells CASSLGFFRSYEQYF. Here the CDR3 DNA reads TGTGCCAGCAGCTTAGGTTTCTTCCGCTCCTACGAGCAGTACTTC.

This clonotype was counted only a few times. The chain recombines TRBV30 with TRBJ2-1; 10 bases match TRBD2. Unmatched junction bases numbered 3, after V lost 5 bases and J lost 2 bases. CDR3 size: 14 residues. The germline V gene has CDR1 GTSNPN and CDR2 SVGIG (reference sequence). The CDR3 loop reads CAWWTSGAYNEQFF. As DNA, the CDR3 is TGTGCCTGGTGGACTAGCGGAGCCTACAATGAGCAGTTCTTC.

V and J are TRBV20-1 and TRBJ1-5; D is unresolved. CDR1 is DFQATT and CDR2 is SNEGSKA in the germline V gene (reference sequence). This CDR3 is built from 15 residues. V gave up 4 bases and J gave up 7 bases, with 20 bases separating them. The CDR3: CSAKRSSEPGQPQHF. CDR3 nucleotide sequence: TGCAGTGCTAAGCGGTCCTCCGAACCTGGGCAGCCCCAGCATTTT.

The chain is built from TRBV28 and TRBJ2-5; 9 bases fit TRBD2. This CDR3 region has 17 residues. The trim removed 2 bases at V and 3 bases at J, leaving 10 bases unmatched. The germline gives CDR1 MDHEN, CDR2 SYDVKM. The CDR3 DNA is TGTGCCAGCAGTTTAAGCTTTTGGCGGGAGGGAAAAGAGACCCAGTACTTC. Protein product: CASSLSFWREGKETQYF. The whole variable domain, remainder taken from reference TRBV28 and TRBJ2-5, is DVKVTQSSRYLVKRTGEKVFLECVQDMDHENMFWYRQDPGLGLRLIYFSYDVKMKEKGDIPEGYSVSREKKERFSLILESASTNQTSMYLCASSLSFWREGKETQYFGPGTRLLVL.

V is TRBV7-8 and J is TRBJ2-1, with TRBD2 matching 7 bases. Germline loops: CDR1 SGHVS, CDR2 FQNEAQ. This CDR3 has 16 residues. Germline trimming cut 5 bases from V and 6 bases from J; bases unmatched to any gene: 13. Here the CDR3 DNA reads TGTGCCAGCAGCAAAGAGACGGGACTACTTGCCAATGAGCAGTTCTTC. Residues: CASSKETGLLANEQFF.

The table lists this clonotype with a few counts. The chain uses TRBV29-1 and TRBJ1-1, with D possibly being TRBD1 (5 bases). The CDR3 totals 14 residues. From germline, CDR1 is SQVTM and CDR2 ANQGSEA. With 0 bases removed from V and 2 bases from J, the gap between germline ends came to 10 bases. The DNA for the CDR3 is TGCAGCGTTGAAGATCCGGGGGTAAACACTGAAGCTTTCTTT. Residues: CSVEDPGVNTEAFF.

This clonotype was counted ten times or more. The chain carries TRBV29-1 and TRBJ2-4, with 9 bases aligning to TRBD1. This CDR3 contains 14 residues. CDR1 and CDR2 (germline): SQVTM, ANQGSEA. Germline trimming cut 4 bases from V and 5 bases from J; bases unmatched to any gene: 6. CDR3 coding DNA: TGCAGCGTTGTTGGGTGGGACAGGGAAAACATTCAGTACTTC. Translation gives CSVVGWDRENIQYF.

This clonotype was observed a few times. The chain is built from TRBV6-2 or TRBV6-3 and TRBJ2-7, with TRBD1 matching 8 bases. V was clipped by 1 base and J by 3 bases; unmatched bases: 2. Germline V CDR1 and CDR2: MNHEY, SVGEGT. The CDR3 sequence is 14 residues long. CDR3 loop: CASSYWGQVYEQYF. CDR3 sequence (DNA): TGTGCCAGCAGTTACTGGGGACAGGTCTACGAGCAGTACTTC.